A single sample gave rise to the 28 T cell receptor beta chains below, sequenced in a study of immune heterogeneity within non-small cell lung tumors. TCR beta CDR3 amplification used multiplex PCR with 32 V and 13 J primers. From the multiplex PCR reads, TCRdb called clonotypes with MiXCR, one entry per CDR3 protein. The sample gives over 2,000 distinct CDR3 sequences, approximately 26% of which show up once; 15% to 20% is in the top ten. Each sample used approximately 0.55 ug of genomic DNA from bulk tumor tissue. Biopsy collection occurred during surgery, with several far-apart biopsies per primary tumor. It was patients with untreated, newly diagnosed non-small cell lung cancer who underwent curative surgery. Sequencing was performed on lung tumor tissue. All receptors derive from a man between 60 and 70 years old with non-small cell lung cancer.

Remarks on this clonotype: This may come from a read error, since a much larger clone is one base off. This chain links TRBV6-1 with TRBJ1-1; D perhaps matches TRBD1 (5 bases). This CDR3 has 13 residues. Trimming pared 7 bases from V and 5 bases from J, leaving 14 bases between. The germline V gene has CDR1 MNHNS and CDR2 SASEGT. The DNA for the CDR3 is TGTGCCAGCAATACATGGGGGAGGACTGAAGCTTTCTTT. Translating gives CASNTWGRTEAFF.

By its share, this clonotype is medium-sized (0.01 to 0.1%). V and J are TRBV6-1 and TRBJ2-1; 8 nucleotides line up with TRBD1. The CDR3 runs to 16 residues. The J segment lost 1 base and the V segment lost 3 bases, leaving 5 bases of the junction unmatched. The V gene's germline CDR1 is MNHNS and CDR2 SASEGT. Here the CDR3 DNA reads TGTGCCAGCAGTGAGGCAGGGGGCTTTTCCTACAATGAGCAGTTCTTC. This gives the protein CASSEAGGFSYNEQFF.

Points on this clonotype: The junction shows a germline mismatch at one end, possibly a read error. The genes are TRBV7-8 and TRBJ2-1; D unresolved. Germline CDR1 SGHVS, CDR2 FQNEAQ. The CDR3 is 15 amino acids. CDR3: CASSLSEYPYNEEFF. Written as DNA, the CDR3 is TGTGCCAGCAGCTTATCCGAGTATCCCTACAATGAGGAGTTCTTC.

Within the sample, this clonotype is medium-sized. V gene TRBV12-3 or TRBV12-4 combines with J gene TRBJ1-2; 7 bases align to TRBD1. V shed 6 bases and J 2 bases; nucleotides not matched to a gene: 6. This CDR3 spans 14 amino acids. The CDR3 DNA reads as TGTGCCAGCAGACCCGGACAGGCAAACTATGGCTACACCTTC. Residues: CASRPGQANYGYTF.

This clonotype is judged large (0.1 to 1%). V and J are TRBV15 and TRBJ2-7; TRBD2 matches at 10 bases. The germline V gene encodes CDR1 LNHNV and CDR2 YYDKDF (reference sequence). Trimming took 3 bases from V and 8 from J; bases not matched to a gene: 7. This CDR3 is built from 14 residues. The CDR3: CATSRGLANPQQYF. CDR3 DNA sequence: TGTGCCACCAGCAGGGGACTAGCGAACCCTCAGCAGTACTTC. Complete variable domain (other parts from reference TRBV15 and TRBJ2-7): DAMVIQNPRYQVTQFGKPVTLSCSQTLNHNVMYWYQQKSSQAPKLLFHYYDKDFNNEADTPDNFQSRRPNTSFCFLDIRSPGLGDTAMYLCATSRGLANPQQYFGPGTRLTVT.

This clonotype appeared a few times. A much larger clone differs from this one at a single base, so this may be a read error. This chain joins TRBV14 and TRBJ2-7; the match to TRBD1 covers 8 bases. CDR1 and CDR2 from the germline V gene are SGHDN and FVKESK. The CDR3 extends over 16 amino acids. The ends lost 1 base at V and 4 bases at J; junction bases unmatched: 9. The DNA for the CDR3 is TGTGCCAGCAGCCAAGGTATCGGACAGGGAAGGTACGAGCAGTACTTC. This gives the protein CASSQGIGQGRYEQYF.

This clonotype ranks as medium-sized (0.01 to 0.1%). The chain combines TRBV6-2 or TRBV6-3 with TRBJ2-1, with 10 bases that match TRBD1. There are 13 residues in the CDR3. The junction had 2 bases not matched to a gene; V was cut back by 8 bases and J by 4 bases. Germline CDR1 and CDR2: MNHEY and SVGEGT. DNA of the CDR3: TGTGCCAGCTGGACAGGGGGGTACAATGAGCAGTTCTTC. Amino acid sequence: CASWTGGYNEQFF.

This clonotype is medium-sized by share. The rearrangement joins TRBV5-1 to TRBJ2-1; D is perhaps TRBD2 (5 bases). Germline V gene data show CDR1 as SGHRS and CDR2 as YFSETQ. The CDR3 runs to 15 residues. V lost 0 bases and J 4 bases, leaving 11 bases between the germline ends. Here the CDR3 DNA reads TGCGCCAGCAGCTTGGTAGTAGCGTGGTACAATGAGCAGTTCTTC. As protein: CASSLVVAWYNEQFF.

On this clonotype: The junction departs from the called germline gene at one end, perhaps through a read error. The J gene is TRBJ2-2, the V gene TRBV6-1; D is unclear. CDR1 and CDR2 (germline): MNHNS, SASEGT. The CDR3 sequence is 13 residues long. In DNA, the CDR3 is TGTTCCACCCAACTTCTGAACACCGGTGAGCTGTTTTTT. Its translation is CSTQLLNTGELFF.

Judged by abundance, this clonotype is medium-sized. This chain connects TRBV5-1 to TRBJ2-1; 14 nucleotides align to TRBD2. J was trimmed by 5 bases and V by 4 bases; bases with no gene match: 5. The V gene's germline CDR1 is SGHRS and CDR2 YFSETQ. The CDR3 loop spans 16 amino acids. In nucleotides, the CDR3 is TGCGCCAGCAGCCGCCGACTAGCGGGAGGGAACAATGAGCAGTTCTTC. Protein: CASSRRLAGGNNEQFF.

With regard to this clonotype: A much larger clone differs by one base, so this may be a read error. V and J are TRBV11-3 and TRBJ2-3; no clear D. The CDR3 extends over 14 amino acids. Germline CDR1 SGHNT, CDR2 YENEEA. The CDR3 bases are TGTGCCAACAGCTCGAGGTCCTATGGGGATACGCAGTATTTT. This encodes CANSSRSYGDTQYF.

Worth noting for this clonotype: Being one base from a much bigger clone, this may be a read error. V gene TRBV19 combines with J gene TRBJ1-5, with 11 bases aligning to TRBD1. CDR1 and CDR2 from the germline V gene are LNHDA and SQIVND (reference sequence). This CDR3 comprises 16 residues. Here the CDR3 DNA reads TGTGCCAGTAGTAGGACAGGGGGCGCGAGCAATAAGCCCCAGCATTTT. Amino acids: CASSRTGGASNKPQHF.

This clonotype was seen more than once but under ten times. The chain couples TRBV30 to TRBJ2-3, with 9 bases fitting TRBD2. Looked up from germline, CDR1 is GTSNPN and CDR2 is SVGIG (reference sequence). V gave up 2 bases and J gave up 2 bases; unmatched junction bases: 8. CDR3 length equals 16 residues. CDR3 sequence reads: CAWSRASGIITDTQYF. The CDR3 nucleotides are TGTGCCTGGAGTCGGGCTAGCGGGATTATCACAGATACGCAGTATTTT.

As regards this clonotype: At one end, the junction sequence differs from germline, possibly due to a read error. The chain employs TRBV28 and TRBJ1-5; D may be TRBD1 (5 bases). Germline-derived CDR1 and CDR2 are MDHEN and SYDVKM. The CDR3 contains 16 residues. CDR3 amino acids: CANSLFSQGHNQPQHF. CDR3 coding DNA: TGTGCCAACAGTTTGTTTTCGCAGGGTCACAATCAGCCCCAGCATTTT.

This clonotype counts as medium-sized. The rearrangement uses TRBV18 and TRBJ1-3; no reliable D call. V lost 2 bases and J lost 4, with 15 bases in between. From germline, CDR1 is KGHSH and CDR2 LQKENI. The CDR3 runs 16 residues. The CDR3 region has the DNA TGTGCCAGCTCACCAGCCGGGAACTTGAGGGGAAACACCATATATTTT. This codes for CASSPAGNLRGNTIYF.

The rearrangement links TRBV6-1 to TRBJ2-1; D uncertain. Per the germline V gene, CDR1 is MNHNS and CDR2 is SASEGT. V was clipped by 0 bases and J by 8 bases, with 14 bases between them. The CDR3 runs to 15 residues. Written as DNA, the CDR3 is TGTGCCAGCAGTGAAGCCCCGAACCAATACTATGAGCAGTTCTTC. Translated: CASSEAPNQYYEQFF.

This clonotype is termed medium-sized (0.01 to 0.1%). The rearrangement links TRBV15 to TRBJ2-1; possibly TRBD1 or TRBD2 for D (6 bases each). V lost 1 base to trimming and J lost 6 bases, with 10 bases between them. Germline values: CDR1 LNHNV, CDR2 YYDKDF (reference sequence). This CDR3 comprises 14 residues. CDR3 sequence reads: CATSRGQEGNEQFF. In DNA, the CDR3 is TGTGCCACCAGCAGAGGACAGGAGGGCAATGAGCAGTTCTTC. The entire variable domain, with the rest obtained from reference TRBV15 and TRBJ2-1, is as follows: DAMVIQNPRYQVTQFGKPVTLSCSQTLNHNVMYWYQQKSSQAPKLLFHYYDKDFNNEADTPDNFQSRRPNTSFCFLDIRSPGLGDTAMYLCATSRGQEGNEQFFGPGTRLTVL.

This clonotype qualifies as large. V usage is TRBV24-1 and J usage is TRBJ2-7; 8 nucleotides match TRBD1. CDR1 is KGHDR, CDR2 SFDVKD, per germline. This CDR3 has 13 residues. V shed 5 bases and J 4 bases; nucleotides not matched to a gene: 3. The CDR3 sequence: CATSAGTGYEQYF. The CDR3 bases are TGTGCCACCAGTGCCGGGACAGGTTACGAGCAGTACTTC.

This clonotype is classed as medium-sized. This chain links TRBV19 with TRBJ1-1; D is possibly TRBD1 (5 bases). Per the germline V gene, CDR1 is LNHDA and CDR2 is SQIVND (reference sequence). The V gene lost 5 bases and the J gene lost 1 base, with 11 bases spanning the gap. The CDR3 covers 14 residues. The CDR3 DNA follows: TGTGCCAGTAGTCCCGACAGAAGGAACACTGAAGCTTTCTTT. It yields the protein CASSPDRRNTEAFF.

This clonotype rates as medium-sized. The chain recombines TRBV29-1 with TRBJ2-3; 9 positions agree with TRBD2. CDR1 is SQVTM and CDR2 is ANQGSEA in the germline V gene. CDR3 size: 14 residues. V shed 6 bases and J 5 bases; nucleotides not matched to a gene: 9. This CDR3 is CSVISGRSQDTQYF. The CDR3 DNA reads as TGCAGCGTCATTAGCGGGAGATCTCAAGATACGCAGTATTTT.

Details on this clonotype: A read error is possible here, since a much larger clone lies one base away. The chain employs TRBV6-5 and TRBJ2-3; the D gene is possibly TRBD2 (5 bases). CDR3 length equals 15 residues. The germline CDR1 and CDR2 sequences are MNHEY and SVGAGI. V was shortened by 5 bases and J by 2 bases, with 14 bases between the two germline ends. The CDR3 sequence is CASSRLRAFTDTQYF. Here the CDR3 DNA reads TGTGCCAGCAGTCGACTACGAGCGTTCACAGATACGCAGTATTTT.

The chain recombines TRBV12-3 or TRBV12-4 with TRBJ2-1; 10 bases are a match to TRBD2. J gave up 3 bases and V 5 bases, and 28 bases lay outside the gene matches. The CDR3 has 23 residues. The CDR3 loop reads CASSPPTGDLTSGYYYYYNEQFF. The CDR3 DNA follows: TGTGCCAGCAGTCCCCCGACAGGGGACTTGACTAGCGGGTACTACTACTACTACAATGAGCAGTTCTTC.

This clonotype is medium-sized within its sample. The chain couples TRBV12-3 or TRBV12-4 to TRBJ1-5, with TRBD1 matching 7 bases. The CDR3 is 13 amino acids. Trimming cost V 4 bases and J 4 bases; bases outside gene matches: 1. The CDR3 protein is CASSYRGNQPQHF. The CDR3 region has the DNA TGTGCCAGCAGTTACAGGGGAAATCAGCCCCAGCATTTT.

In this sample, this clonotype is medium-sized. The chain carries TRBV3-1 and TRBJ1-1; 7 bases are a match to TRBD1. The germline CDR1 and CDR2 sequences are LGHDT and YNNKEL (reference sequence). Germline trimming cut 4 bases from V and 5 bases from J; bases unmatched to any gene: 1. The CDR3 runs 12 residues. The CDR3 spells CASSPGGTEAFF. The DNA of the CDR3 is TGTGCCAGCAGCCCAGGGGGAACTGAAGCTTTCTTT.

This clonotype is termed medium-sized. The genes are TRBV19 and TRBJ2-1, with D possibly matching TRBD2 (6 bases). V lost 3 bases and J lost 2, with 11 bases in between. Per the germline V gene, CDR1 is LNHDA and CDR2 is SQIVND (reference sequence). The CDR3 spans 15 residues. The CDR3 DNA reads TGTGCCAGTAGTATGAGGGCGGGACCCTACAATGAGCAGTTCTTC. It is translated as CASSMRAGPYNEQFF.

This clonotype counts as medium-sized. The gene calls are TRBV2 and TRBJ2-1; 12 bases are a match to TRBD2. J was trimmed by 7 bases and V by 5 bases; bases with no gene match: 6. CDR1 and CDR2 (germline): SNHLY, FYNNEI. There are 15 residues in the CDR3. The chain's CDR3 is CASSPSGRVGNEQFF. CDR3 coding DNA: TGTGCCAGCAGTCCTAGCGGGAGGGTCGGTAATGAGCAGTTCTTC.

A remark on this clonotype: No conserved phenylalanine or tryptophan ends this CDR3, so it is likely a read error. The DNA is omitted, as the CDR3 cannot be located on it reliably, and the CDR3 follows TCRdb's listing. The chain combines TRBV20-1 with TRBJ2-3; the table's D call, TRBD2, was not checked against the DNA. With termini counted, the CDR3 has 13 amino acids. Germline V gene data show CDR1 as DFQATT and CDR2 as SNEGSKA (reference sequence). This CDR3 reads CSAEREWTDTQCL.

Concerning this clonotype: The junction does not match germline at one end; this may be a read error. Here the CDR3 DNA reads TGTGCCAGCAGCCGGGACTTGGCCGGACAGGCAACCTACAATGAGAAGTTCTTC. It is translated as CASSRDLAGQATYNEKFF. V and J are TRBV7-6 and TRBJ2-1; possibly TRBD1 for D (7 bases). The CDR3 is made up of 18 amino acids. Germline V CDR1 and CDR2: SGHVS, FNYEAQ.